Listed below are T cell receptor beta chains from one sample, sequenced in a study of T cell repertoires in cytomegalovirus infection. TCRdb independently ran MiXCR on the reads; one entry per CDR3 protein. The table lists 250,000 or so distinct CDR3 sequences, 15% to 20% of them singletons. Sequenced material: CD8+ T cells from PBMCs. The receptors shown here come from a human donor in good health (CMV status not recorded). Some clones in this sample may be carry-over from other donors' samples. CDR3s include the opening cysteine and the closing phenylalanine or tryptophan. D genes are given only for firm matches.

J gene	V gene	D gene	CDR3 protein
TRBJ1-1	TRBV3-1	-	CASSQEITVATEAFF
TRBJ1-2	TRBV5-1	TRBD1	CASSLGTDRAGGYTF
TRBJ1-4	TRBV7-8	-	CASSLVWGTQNEKLFF
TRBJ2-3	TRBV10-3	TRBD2	CAISALTSSRTDTQYF
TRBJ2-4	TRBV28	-	CASSFPDIAKNIQYF
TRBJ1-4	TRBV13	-	CASSRNRVYDEKLFF
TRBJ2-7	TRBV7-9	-	CASSLGVLKNEQYF
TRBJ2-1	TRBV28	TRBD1	CASRDPGQGAGEQFF
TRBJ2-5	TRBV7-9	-	CASSLVGAQETQYF
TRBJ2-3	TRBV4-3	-	CASSQDLFGVHDTQYF
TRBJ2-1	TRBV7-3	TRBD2	CASSYLAGDYDEQFF
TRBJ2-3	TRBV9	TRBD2	CASSDPGGTDTQYF
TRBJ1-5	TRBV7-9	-	CASSARFSNQPQHF
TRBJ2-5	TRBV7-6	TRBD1	CASSSGGAEETQYF
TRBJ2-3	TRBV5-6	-	CASSGSGAQQYF
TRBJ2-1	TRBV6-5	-	CASSYSRDYNEQFF
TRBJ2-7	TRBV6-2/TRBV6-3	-	CASSYMGAPLYEQYF
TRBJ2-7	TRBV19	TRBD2	CASSSAGAYEQYF
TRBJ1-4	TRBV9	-	CASSTGGRGYEKLFF
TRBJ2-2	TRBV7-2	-	CASSLGSGHTGELFF
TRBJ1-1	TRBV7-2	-	CASSLGSGVATEAFF
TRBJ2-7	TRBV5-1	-	CASSLKTKQGSEQYF
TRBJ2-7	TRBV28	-	CASSYRDSTYEQYF
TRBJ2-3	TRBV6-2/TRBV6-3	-	CASMPGPVTDTQYF
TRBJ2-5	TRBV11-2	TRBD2	CASSLLAGGPVETQYF
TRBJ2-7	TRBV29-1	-	CSVGGDSSYEQYF
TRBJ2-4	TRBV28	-	CASKSGALAKNIQYF
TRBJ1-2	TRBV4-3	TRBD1	CASSQGIGQGVSYGYTF
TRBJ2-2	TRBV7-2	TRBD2	CASSFGLAGGGELFF
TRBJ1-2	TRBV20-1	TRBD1	CSARGRQGYYGYTF
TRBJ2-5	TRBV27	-	CASSTRLADQETQYF
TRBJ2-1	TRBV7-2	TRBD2	CASSLATGGYNEQFF
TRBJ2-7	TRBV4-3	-	CASSQDEGGSYEQYF
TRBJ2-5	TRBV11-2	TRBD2	CASSLGSGEETQYF
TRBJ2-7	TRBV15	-	CATSRDTGNEQYF
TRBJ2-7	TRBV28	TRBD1	CASNIGTGYTYEQYF
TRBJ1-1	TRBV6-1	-	CASQGPEAFF
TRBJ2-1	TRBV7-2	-	CASSLVTGPYNEQFF
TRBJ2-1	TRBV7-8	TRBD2	CASSLAAGETYLEQFF
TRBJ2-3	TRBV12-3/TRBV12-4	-	CASSFKKGGPDTQYF
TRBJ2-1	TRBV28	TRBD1	CASSSLRDRTYNEQFF
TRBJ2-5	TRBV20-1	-	CSVRQETQYF
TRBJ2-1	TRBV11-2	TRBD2	CASSSYFVAGGYNEQFF
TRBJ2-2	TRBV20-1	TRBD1	CSAPPGGDPNTGELFF
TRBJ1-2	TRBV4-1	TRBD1	CASSQELGTGSYGYTF